This passage covers 18 T cell receptor beta chains from one sample sequenced in a study of shared clonotypes between healthy human individuals. This table comes from immunoSEQ multiplex PCR, and its TCRdb copy is limited to in-frame clones, with some not included. The data hold some 740,000 clones, with 80% to 95% observed a single time. Naive CD8 cells were CD45RO-negative, positively selected for CCR7, excluding terminally differentiated effector memory CD45RA+ cells. Sample: naive CD8+ T cells sorted from blood. The origin of the receptors is a man aged 30 to 45 in good health.

The V and J genes are TRBV2 and TRBJ2-7, with TRBD2 matching 7 bases. CDR1 and CDR2 (germline): SNHLY, FYNNEI. V was pared by 9 bases and J by 2 bases, with 10 bases of the junction left unmatched. There are 14 residues in the CDR3. The CDR3 spells CASVPGLSAYEQYF. As DNA, the CDR3 is TGTGCCAGTGTCCCGGGACTATCGGCCTACGAGCAGTACTTC.

The chain combines TRBV2 with TRBJ2-3; D possibly corresponds to TRBD2 (5 bases). V lost 4 bases and J lost 2, with 7 bases in between. Germline CDR1 and CDR2: SNHLY and FYNNEI. This CDR3 comprises 13 residues. CDR3 sequence reads: CASSGGYTDTQYF. In nucleotides, the CDR3 is TGTGCCAGCAGTGGCGGGTACACAGATACGCAGTATTTT.

The chain couples TRBV7-9 to TRBJ2-7, with D perhaps matching TRBD1 (7 bases). Trimming took off 5 bases at V and 2 bases at J, with 16 bases between the two ends. The germline gives CDR1 SEHNR, CDR2 FQNEAQ (reference sequence). CDR3 length equals 15 residues. The CDR3 nucleotides read TGTGCCAGCAGCCCTCCGCGGGGACAGACCTACGAGCAGTACTTC. Its protein product is CASSPPRGQTYEQYF.

This CDR3 reads CASSVRERNYEQYF. For the CDR3, the DNA is TGTGCCAGCAGTGTCCGGGAGCGAAACTACGAGCAGTACTTC. This chain uses TRBV6-1 with TRBJ2-7, with D maybe TRBD2 (6 bases). Germline CDR1 is MNHNS and CDR2 is SASEGT. The V gene lost 4 bases and the J gene lost 3 bases, with 13 bases spanning the gap. The CDR3 sequence is 14 residues long.

Details on this clone: The germline gene is not matched at one end of the junction; a read error may be the cause. Other DNA sequences of this sample code for an identical CDR3. The J gene is TRBJ1-2, the V gene TRBV27; 7 bases map to TRBD1. The V gene's germline CDR1 is MNHEY and CDR2 SMNVEV (reference sequence). This CDR3 has 13 amino acids. CDR3 DNA sequence: TGCGCCAGCAGCGTGGACAGGTACTATGGCTACACCTTC. It codes for CASSVDRYYGYTF.

This sequence joins TRBV11-2 and TRBJ2-5; D unresolved. V lost 5 bases, J lost 4 bases, and 11 bases lay in between. The CDR3 is made up of 13 amino acids. Germline CDR1 and CDR2: SGHAT and FQNNGV. As DNA, the CDR3 is TGTGCCAGCAGCCTAGTTCCTGGAGAGACCCAGTACTTC. Translated: CASSLVPGETQYF.

V and J are TRBV30 and TRBJ2-3, with 10 bases lining up with TRBD2. CDR1 GTSNPN and CDR2 SVGIG come from the germline V gene (reference sequence). The CDR3 totals 16 residues. Trimming took 2 bases from V and 4 from J; bases not matched to a gene: 9. CDR3 region: CAWSNSLAGVSDTQYF. As DNA, the CDR3 is TGTGCCTGGAGTAATTCTCTAGCGGGAGTGTCAGATACGCAGTATTTT. The variable domain in full, with the rest retrieved from reference TRBV30 and TRBJ2-3, is SQTIHQWPATLVQPVGSPLSLECTVEGTSNPNLYWYRQAAGRGLQLLFYSVGIGQISSEVPQNLSASRPQDRQFILSSKKLLLSDSGFYLCAWSNSLAGVSDTQYFGPGTRLTVL.

In DNA form, the CDR3 reads TGTGCCAGCAGCTCTGGGGGGAGCAATCAGCCCCAGCATTTT. As protein: CASSSGGSNQPQHF. The chain recombines TRBV11-2 with TRBJ1-5, with a possible D match to TRBD1 (5 bases). The ends were cut back, 4 bases at V and 1 base at J, with 8 bases in the middle. Per germline, CDR1 SGHAT and CDR2 FQNNGV. This CDR3 comprises 14 residues.

V is TRBV6-5 and J is TRBJ1-1, with 9 bases fitting TRBD1. The CDR3 is 14 residues long. The junction had 3 bases not matched to a gene; V was cut back by 4 bases and J by 3 bases. CDR1 and CDR2 from the germline V gene are MNHEY and SVGAGI. Here the CDR3 DNA reads TGTGCCAGCAGTTCCGGGACAGGGTACACTGAAGCTTTCTTT. Amino acid sequence: CASSSGTGYTEAFF.

The chain has TRBV7-9 and TRBJ2-7, with 7 bases aligning to TRBD2. CDR1 is SEHNR, CDR2 FQNEAQ, per germline (reference sequence). There are 18 residues in the CDR3. V was clipped by 5 bases and J by 3 bases; unmatched bases: 19. DNA of the CDR3: TGTGCCAGCAGCCTCATGGGGGGGATGAAGGCTTCGGACTACGAGCAGTACTTC. This encodes CASSLMGGMKASDYEQYF.

J is TRBJ2-7 and V is TRBV7-9, with 9 bases lining up with TRBD2. V was clipped by 3 bases and J by 5 bases; unmatched bases: 5. Germline CDR1 is SEHNR and CDR2 is FQNEAQ (reference sequence). The CDR3 covers 14 residues. CDR3 residues: CASSFAGGPNEQYF. The CDR3 coding sequence is TGTGCCAGCAGCTTCGCGGGAGGGCCTAACGAGCAGTACTTC.

This clone was picked up one time. The gene calls are TRBV9 and TRBJ2-1; TRBD1 or TRBD2 may be the D gene (6 bases each). Per germline, CDR1 SGDLS and CDR2 YYNGEE. CDR3 length: 15 amino acids. Trimming left V 0 bases short and J 2 bases short, with 9 bases between. The CDR3 nucleotides are TGTGCCAGCAGCGTAGAGGGGGGTACCTACAATGAGCAGTTCTTC. Its protein is CASSVEGGTYNEQFF.

The rearrangement links TRBV27 to TRBJ2-7; TRBD1 matches 8 bases. Looked up from germline, CDR1 is MNHEY and CDR2 is SMNVEV (reference sequence). This CDR3 has 15 residues. V shed 7 bases and J 2 bases; nucleotides not matched to a gene: 10. The CDR3: CASKMGQEMAYEQYF. The CDR3 nucleotides are TGTGCCAGCAAAATGGGACAGGAAATGGCCTACGAGCAGTACTTC.

The CDR3 sequence is CASSGRGPNTEAFF. The CDR3 DNA reads as TGTGCCAGCAGTGGACGCGGTCCGAACACTGAAGCTTTCTTT. The V and J genes are TRBV6-1 and TRBJ1-1; D call uncertain. This CDR3 is 14 amino acids long. Looked up from germline, CDR1 is MNHNS and CDR2 is SASEGT. Trimming removed 4 bases at V and 1 base at J, with 10 bases between.

The J gene is TRBJ2-1, the V gene TRBV29-1; TRBD1 agrees at 9 bases. Unmatched junction bases numbered 3, after V lost 5 bases and J lost 4 bases. The CDR3 consists of 13 residues. Germline lookup yields CDR1 SQVTM and CDR2 ANQGSEA. The CDR3 DNA reads TGCAGCGTTCGGACAGGGGATTACAATGAGCAGTTCTTC. This encodes CSVRTGDYNEQFF.

V gene TRBV28 combines with J gene TRBJ2-3, with unresolved D. Per the germline V gene, CDR1 is MDHEN and CDR2 is SYDVKM. The CDR3 length is 16 residues. V was shortened by 7 bases and J by 0 bases, with 17 bases between the two germline ends. CDR3 DNA sequence: TGTGCCAGCAAGAAGGGCTGGGAAACTAGCACAGATACGCAGTATTTT. Translating it yields CASKKGWETSTDTQYF.

This clone showed up just once. This rearrangement joins TRBV9 to TRBJ2-3, with a weak D call TRBD2 (6 bases). The germline CDR1 and CDR2 sequences are SGDLS and YYNGEE. The V gene lost 4 bases and the J gene lost 0 bases, with 15 bases spanning the gap. CDR3 length equals 16 residues. As DNA, the CDR3 is TGTGCCAGCAGCCCCGCTAGCGTCTATAGCACAGATACGCAGTATTTT. It yields the protein CASSPASVYSTDTQYF. The full variable domain, in which reference TRBV9 and TRBJ2-3 provide the parts outside the CDR3, is DSGVTQTPKHLITATGQRVTLRCSPRSGDLSVYWYQQSLDQGLQFLIQYYNGEERAKGNILERFSAQQFPDLHSELNLSSLELGDSALYFCASSPASVYSTDTQYFGPGTRLTVL.

The chain recombines TRBV9 with TRBJ2-5; TRBD2 matches 13 bases. This CDR3 comprises 16 residues. V gave up 5 bases and J gave up 4 bases; unmatched junction bases: 8. From germline, CDR1 is SGDLS and CDR2 YYNGEE. CDR3 protein: CASSGLAGVSTETQYF. The DNA for the CDR3 is TGTGCCAGCAGTGGACTAGCGGGAGTATCCACAGAGACCCAGTACTTC. The whole variable domain, remainder taken from reference TRBV9 and TRBJ2-5, is DSGVTQTPKHLITATGQRVTLRCSPRSGDLSVYWYQQSLDQGLQFLIQYYNGEERAKGNILERFSAQQFPDLHSELNLSSLELGDSALYFCASSGLAGVSTETQYFGPGTRLLVL.